The 9 T cell receptor beta chains below all came from one sample that was sequenced in a study of T cell repertoires in cytomegalovirus infection. The antigens of these receptors remain unknown. TCRdb used MiXCR to reprocess the reads, holding one entry per CDR3 protein. The sample has 110,000 or so distinct CDR3 sequences, roughly 30% seen once. This material consisted of CD8+ T cells from cultured PBMCs, taken from culture after CMV antigen stimulation. These receptors originate from a human donor in good health (CMV status not recorded). Some clones in this sample may be carry-over from other donors' samples.

The chain joins TRBV18 to TRBJ2-3, with unresolved D. This CDR3 has 16 amino acids. Germline V gene data show CDR1 as KGHSH and CDR2 as LQKENI. Trimming took 1 base from V and 0 from J, leaving 11 bases between them. CDR3 amino acids: CASSPRPYTSTDTQYF. CDR3 DNA sequence: TGTGCCAGCTCACCACGCCCCTACACTAGCACAGATACGCAGTATTTT.

This sequence joins TRBV4-1 and TRBJ1-2, with D unresolved. Between the trimmed V and J ends, which lost 0 bases and 1 base, there was a span of 12 bases. Germline-derived CDR1 and CDR2 are MGHRA and YSYEKL. The CDR3 covers 16 residues. DNA for the CDR3: TGCGCCAGCAGCCAAGACTACCCCAGCAATAACTATGGCTACACCTTC. Protein sequence: CASSQDYPSNNYGYTF.

The chain links TRBV6-2 or TRBV6-3 to TRBJ1-2, with TRBD1 matching 8 bases. J was trimmed by 2 bases and V by 6 bases; bases with no gene match: 11. Per the germline V gene, CDR1 is MNHEY and CDR2 is SVGEGT. The CDR3 is 16 amino acids. The CDR3 sequence: CASRNLRTGNNYGYTF. The DNA of the CDR3 is TGTGCCAGCAGAAACCTCAGGACAGGGAACAACTATGGCTACACCTTC.

J is TRBJ2-7 and V is TRBV27; D gene ambiguous. The CDR3 has 15 residues. CDR1 is MNHEY and CDR2 is SMNVEV in the germline V gene (reference sequence). Trimming left V 2 bases short and J 2 bases short, with 13 bases between. The CDR3 region has the DNA TGTGCCAGCAGTTTAGCGCCGTCGACGACCTACGAGCAGTACTTC. Translating it yields CASSLAPSTTYEQYF.

This clonotype was detected many times. The rearrangement uses TRBV7-2 and TRBJ2-3; 8 nucleotides agree with TRBD1. Germline V lookup: CDR1 SGHTA, CDR2 FQGNSA. This CDR3 is 16 amino acids long. V trimming: 0 bases; J trimming: 6 bases; junction bases outside the gene matches: 8. CDR3: CASSLAGRGRGDTQYF. The CDR3 bases are TGTGCCAGCAGCTTAGCGGGCAGGGGGCGAGGTGATACGCAGTATTTT.

The chain combines TRBV7-9 with TRBJ2-2; 11 bases match TRBD1. The germline V gene has CDR1 SEHNR and CDR2 FQNEAQ (reference sequence). V lost 3 bases, J lost 5 bases, and 5 bases stayed unmatched. This CDR3 contains 16 residues. CDR3 loop: CASSLPGTGGTGELFF. The CDR3 coding sequence is TGTGCCAGCAGCTTGCCCGGGACAGGGGGGACCGGGGAGCTGTTTTTT.

This clonotype appeared many times. This chain uses TRBV7-9 with TRBJ2-7, with 9 bases lining up with TRBD1. Germline V CDR1 and CDR2: SEHNR, FQNEAQ (reference sequence). J was trimmed by 2 bases and V by 1 base; bases with no gene match: 15. The CDR3 spans 19 residues. In DNA form, the CDR3 reads TGTGCCAGCAGCTTAGGCGTGAGGGCGCGGACAGGGGAACCCTACGAGCAGTACTTC. Translation: CASSLGVRARTGEPYEQYF.

The chain links TRBV5-4 to TRBJ2-7; TRBD1 matches at 7 bases. Looked up from germline, CDR1 is SGHNT and CDR2 is YYREEE (reference sequence). The V gene end was trimmed by 3 bases and the J gene end by 3 bases; junction bases not matched to a gene: 9. This CDR3 region has 15 residues. The CDR3 loop reads CASSSRLTGLYEQYF. The CDR3 region has the DNA TGTGCCAGCAGCTCGCGACTGACAGGGCTCTACGAGCAGTACTTC.

Many counts were recorded for this clonotype. The chain is built from TRBV2 and TRBJ1-1; TRBD1 is a possible D gene (5 bases). This CDR3 has 13 residues. Germline-derived CDR1 and CDR2 are SNHLY and FYNNEI. Trimming pared 1 base from V and 11 bases from J, leaving 14 bases between. The CDR3 nucleotides read TGTGCCAGCAGTGAAGTCAGGGATGTTGGGGCTTTCTTT. Translated, it gives CASSEVRDVGAFF.